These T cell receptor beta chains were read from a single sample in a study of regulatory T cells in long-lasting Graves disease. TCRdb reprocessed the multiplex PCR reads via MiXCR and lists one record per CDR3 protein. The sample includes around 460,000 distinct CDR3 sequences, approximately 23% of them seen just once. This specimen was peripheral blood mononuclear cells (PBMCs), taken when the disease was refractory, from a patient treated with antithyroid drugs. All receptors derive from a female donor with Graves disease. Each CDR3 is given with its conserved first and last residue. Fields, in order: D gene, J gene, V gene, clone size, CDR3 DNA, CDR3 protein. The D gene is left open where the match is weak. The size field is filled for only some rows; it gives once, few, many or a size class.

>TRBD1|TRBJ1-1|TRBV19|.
TGTGCCATAATCCGGAGGGGACAGGGGAGTGAAGCTTTCTTT
CAIIRRGQGSEAFF
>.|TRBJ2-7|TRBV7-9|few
TGTGCCAGCAGCCGGGACTCCCACGAGCAGTACTTC
CASSRDSHEQYF
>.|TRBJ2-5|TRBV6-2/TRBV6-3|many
TGTGCCAGCAGTTGGACGCCGGGGGACCCCAGGGAGACCCAGTACTTC
CASSWTPGDPRETQYF
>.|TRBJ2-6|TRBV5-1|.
TGCGCCAGCAGCTTGGCCTTGGGTTCCGGTCCAGAATCTGGGGCCAACGTCCTGACTTTC
CASSLALGSGPESGANVLTF
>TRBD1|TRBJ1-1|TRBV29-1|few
TGCAGCGTTCGCCTGGACAGGGGGCGAGCTTTCTTT
CSVRLDRGRAFF
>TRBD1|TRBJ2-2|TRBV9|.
TGTGCCAGCAGCGCGACAGGGGAGGCGGGCGGGGAGCTGTTTTTT
CASSATGEAGGELFF
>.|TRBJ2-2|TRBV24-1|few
TGTGCCCCAAAACCACGCAGCCCGAACACCGGGGAGCTGTTTTTT
CAPKPRSPNTGELFF
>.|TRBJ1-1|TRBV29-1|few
TGCAGCGTTAAATCTGGGGGTGACACTGAAGCTTTCTTT
CSVKSGGDTEAFF
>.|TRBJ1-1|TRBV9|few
TGTGCCAGCAGCGTCGCCGCTTTAGGGGGTAGCGACACTGAAGCTTTCTTT
CASSVAALGGSDTEAFF
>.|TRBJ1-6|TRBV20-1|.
TGCAGTGCTAGAGGGGGGGGGATTGATTCACCCCTCCACTTT
CSARGGGIDSPLHF
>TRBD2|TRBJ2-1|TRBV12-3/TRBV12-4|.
TGTGCCAGCAGCTTTACGAGGACTAGCCATGAGCAGTTCTTC
CASSFTRTSHEQFF
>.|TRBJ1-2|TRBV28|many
TGTGCCAGCGACCCACGGTCGGAGGATGGCTACACCTTC
CASDPRSEDGYTF
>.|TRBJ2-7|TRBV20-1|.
TGCAGTGCCGCCGCTTATAACTTGAGCTCCTACGAGCAGTACTTC
CSAAAYNLSSYEQYF
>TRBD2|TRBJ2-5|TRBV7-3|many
TGTGCCAGCAGCTCCAGCGGGAGTTCAGAGACCCAGTACTTC
CASSSSGSSETQYF
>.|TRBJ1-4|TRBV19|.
TGTGCCGGTAGTATCTCAGTCGCCAACGAAAAACTGTTTTTT
CAGSISVANEKLFF
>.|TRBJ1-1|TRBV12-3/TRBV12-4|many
TGTGCCAGCAGTGTCGGGACGAATATGAACACTGAAGCTTTCTTT
CASSVGTNMNTEAFF
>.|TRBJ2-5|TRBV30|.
TGTGCCTGCGCGTTTAAAGAGACCCAGTACTTC
CACAFKETQYF
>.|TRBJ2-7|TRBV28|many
TGTGCCAGCAGTTTAGATGACGGCTCCTACGAGCAGTACTTC
CASSLDDGSYEQYF
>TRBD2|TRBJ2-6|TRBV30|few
TGTGCCTGGAGTTTTGGACTAGCGGGAAACTCTGGGGCCAACGTCCTGACTTTC
CAWSFGLAGNSGANVLTF
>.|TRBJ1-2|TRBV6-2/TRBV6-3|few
TGTGCCAGCAGTTACACAAATAGGGATGGCTACACCTTC
CASSYTNRDGYTF